The clone carrying this T cell receptor (beta chain) was seen a few times. Its specificity is not known. One base away lies a much larger clone, so this may be a sequencing read error. The sequence runs out 3 residues before the end of the CDR3; the remainder is reconstructed from the germline J gene. The data belong to a study of T cell clonality in common variable immunodeficiency. Profiled with immunoSEQ multiplex PCR; TCRdb holds only in-frame clones, not every one. This repertoire holds some 42,000 clones, and none appear only once. This CDR3 contains 14 residues. CDR1 is MNHNS and CDR2 is SASEGT in the germline V gene. General study points: CVID subjects had higher TCRbeta clonality than healthy controls, most marked in about a third. Reportedly, TCR beta sequences from common variable immunodeficiency showed fewer deletions and N-nucleotide insertions.

This clonotype originated in a person aged 18 to 69 in good health. The chain uses TRBV6-1 and TRBJ2-3, with a possible D match to TRBD1 (6 bases). The specimen was peripheral blood mononuclear cells. CDR3 DNA (partial): TGTGCCAGCAGTGAACGCAGGGGCAATCAGCCG. Its translation: CASSERRGNQP. In full, the CDR3 reads CASSERRGNQPQYF.